The clone carrying this T cell receptor (beta chain) was recorded many times. Antigen unknown. UMIs were added to TCR cDNA along with a universal primer site when it was made by 5'RACE template switching. TCRdb itself ran the 5' RACE reads through MiXCR, one entry per CDR3 protein. The sample comprises approximately 350,000 distinct CDR3 sequences, 11% of which are singletons, and roughly 18% rests with the top ten. The entry originates in a study of T cells after yellow fever vaccination. On the study more broadly: The fractions with low cell numbers were processed using SMART-Seq v4 Ultra Low Input.

The CDR3 consists of 15 residues. J lost 4 bases, V lost 2 bases, and 4 bases had no gene match. Germline V gives CDR1 SEHNR, CDR2 FQNEAQ (reference sequence). The study, taken as a whole, reports: The booster response re-showed most primary clones: roughly 97% CD4, about 89% CD8.

Material: PBMCs, obtained on the day of the first yellow fever vaccination. The chain carries TRBV7-9 and TRBJ2-1; TRBD1 agrees at 8 bases. This clonotype was sampled from a man in his late teens or twenties who received the YFV17D yellow fever vaccine. CDR3 coding DNA: TGTGCCAGCAGCTTATGGAGACAGGGGTACAATGAGCAGTTCTTC. Protein product: CASSLWRQGYNEQFF.